This T cell receptor beta chain emerged from a study of cytomegalovirus exposure and HLA in healthy donors. Study conclusions and caveats: A later analysis linked some 17,000 TCR beta sequences to HLA alleles at 0.05 false discovery rate. The study listed roughly 160 cytomegalovirus-associated TCR beta chains.

V was shortened by 6 bases and J by 0 bases, with 6 bases between the two germline ends. Per germline, CDR1 SGHRS and CDR2 YFSETQ. This CDR3 contains 12 residues. 13 Jbeta primers and 60 Vbeta primers were used for the PCR. The method was immunoSEQ multiplex PCR; TCRdb's version includes in-frame clones alone and lacks a portion of them. This repertoire includes about 99,000 clones. About this clone itself: The target antigen is unknown.

The receptor was derived from a man aged 35 to 55 in good health and CMV-seronegative. V is TRBV5-1 and J is TRBJ1-2; possible D gene TRBD1, 5 bases. Source material: PBMCs. The CDR3 spells CASKTANYGYTF. CDR3 in DNA: TGCGCCAGCAAGACAGCTAACTATGGCTACACCTTC.